Presented here are 19 T cell receptor beta chains from one specimen sequenced in a study of T cell changes during pregnancy in multiple sclerosis. Assay: immunoSEQ multiplex PCR; the TCRdb copy retains only in-frame clones and omits some. The data hold roughly 70,000 clones, with 92% observed a single time. Sequencing was performed on peripheral blood, taken before pregnancy. These receptors all stem from a female donor with multiple sclerosis, enrolled in a pregnancy study.

The chain is built from TRBV7-8 and TRBJ1-2; TRBD1 is a possible D gene (6 bases). The length of the CDR3 is 14 residues. V lost 1 base and J 2 bases, leaving 8 bases between the germline ends. Germline V gene sequence: CDR1 SGHVS, CDR2 FQNEAQ. The CDR3 nucleotides read TGTGCCAGCAGCTTAGAAGACAGGAACTATGGCTACACCTTC. Residues: CASSLEDRNYGYTF.

The V call is TRBV9, the J call TRBJ1-2, with TRBD1 matching over 9 bases. The CDR3 is 16 residues long. In germline, CDR1 is SGDLS, CDR2 YYNGEE. V lost 4 bases to trimming and J lost 3 bases; unmatched junction nucleotides: 10. The CDR3 nucleotides read TGTGCCAGCAGCCCGGGACAGGGTCTGGTCGACTATGGCTACACCTTC. Translation gives CASSPGQGLVDYGYTF.

V is TRBV6-1 and J is TRBJ2-1, with D possibly being TRBD2 (5 bases). Germline-derived CDR1 and CDR2 are MNHNS and SASEGT. CDR3 length: 13 residues. V lost 6 bases and J lost 8, with 14 bases in between. CDR3: CASRSPFGDEQFF. The CDR3 bases are TGTGCCAGCAGGTCCCCCTTCGGGGATGAGCAGTTCTTC.

The V and J genes are TRBV5-1 and TRBJ2-1, with D possibly TRBD2 on 6 matching bases. CDR1 is SGHRS, CDR2 YFSETQ, per germline. The CDR3 totals 12 residues. Between the trimmed V and J ends, which lost 6 bases and 5 bases, there was a span of 9 bases. The CDR3 region has the DNA TGCGCCAGCAACGGGAGTGACAATGAGCAGTTCTTC. This translates into CASNGSDNEQFF.

The chain recombines TRBV18 with TRBJ2-7; 7 bases match TRBD1. Germline trimming cut 6 bases from V and 4 bases from J; bases unmatched to any gene: 12. CDR3 length: 15 amino acids. Germline V lookup: CDR1 KGHSH, CDR2 LQKENI. In DNA, the CDR3 is TGTGCCAGCTCCCAAAAGACAGGGTATGGTTACGAGCAGTACTTC. It encodes CASSQKTGYGYEQYF.

The chain combines TRBV19 with TRBJ2-1; D gene unclear. Looked up from germline, CDR1 is LNHDA and CDR2 is SQIVND (reference sequence). Deletions cut 0 bases from V and 6 bases from J, with 9 bases between. The length of the CDR3 is 14 residues. The DNA of the CDR3 is TGTGCCAGTAGTATAGATCAACTTCGCAATGAGCAGTTCTTC. Its translation: CASSIDQLRNEQFF.

The chain employs TRBV11-2 and TRBJ2-2; maybe TRBD1 (5 bases). The CDR3 runs to 17 residues. The ends were cut back, 2 bases at V and 2 bases at J, with 15 bases in the middle. CDR1 is SGHAT and CDR2 is FQNNGV in the germline V gene. CDR3 amino acids: CASSLLSVGPNTGELFF. CDR3 DNA sequence: TGTGCCAGCAGCTTATTATCAGTGGGGCCTAACACCGGGGAGCTGTTTTTT.

This chain connects TRBV6-1 to TRBJ2-3, with D possibly being TRBD1 (6 bases). V gave up 5 bases and J gave up 2 bases, with 14 bases separating them. The germline gives CDR1 MNHNS, CDR2 SASEGT. The CDR3 runs 15 residues. The chain's CDR3 is CASSTQGKLTDTQYF. The DNA of the CDR3 is TGTGCCAGCAGTACACAGGGTAAACTCACAGATACGCAGTATTTT.

The V and J genes are TRBV7-9 and TRBJ1-5; maybe TRBD1 (6 bases). Germline CDR1 is SEHNR and CDR2 is FQNEAQ (reference sequence). V shed 5 bases and J shed 5 bases, with 13 bases lying between them. CDR3 size: 14 residues. The DNA for the CDR3 is TGTGCCAGCAGCATGACAGGATCCGATCAGCCCCAGCATTTT. This codes for CASSMTGSDQPQHF.

The V call is TRBV5-4, the J call TRBJ2-5; 9 bases are shared with TRBD2. CDR3 size: 14 residues. CDR1 and CDR2 from the germline V gene are SGHNT and YYREEE (reference sequence). V shed 4 bases and J 10 bases; nucleotides not matched to a gene: 11. CDR3 region: CASSQRSSGRGQYF. CDR3 DNA: TGTGCCAGCAGCCAACGGAGTAGCGGGAGAGGCCAGTACTTC.

The rearrangement joins TRBV27 to TRBJ2-7, with 8 bases identical to TRBD1. Germline V gene data show CDR1 as MNHEY and CDR2 as SMNVEV (reference sequence). After removal of 6 bases from V and 3 bases from J, the junction contained 13 bases not matched to a gene. This CDR3 is built from 16 residues. In DNA form, the CDR3 reads TGTGCCAGCAGGACCGTGACAGGGGTCCCCGACTACGAGCAGTACTTC. This gives the protein CASRTVTGVPDYEQYF.

The chain links TRBV7-9 to TRBJ2-7, with unresolved D. V lost 1 base, J lost 7 bases, and 5 bases lay in between. This CDR3 region has 11 residues. CDR1 and CDR2 (germline): SEHNR, FQNEAQ (reference sequence). DNA for the CDR3: TGTGCCAGCAGCTTAGACGGGGAGCAGTACTTC. This translates into CASSLDGEQYF.

This rearrangement joins TRBV27 to TRBJ2-6, with TRBD1 matching 9 bases. Germline lookup yields CDR1 MNHEY and CDR2 SMNVEV (reference sequence). This CDR3 contains 18 residues. Trimming took 5 bases from V and 0 from J; bases not matched to a gene: 8. For the CDR3, the DNA is TGTGCCAGCAGTGGACCGGGACAGGGCAACTCTGGGGCCAACGTCCTGACTTTC. Residues: CASSGPGQGNSGANVLTF. Combining the CDR3 with reference TRBV27 and TRBJ2-6 gives the whole variable domain EAQVTQNPRYLITVTGKKLTVTCSQNMNHEYMSWYRQDPGLGLRQIYYSMNVEVTDKGDVPEGYKVSRKEKRNFPLILESPSPNQTSLYFCASSGPGQGNSGANVLTFGAGSRLTVL.

The chain joins TRBV28 to TRBJ2-2; weak D call: TRBD1 (5 bases). Per the germline V gene, CDR1 is MDHEN and CDR2 is SYDVKM. V lost 7 bases, J lost 0 bases, and 24 bases lay in between. There are 19 residues in the CDR3. CDR3 coding DNA: TGTGCCAGCACCCCAGGGTTTGGTAGCCGGCCTTCGAACACCGGGGAGCTGTTTTTT. Protein product: CASTPGFGSRPSNTGELFF.

This clone appeared once. The chain carries TRBV6-5 and TRBJ2-7, with 11 bases that match TRBD2. The V gene end was trimmed by 0 bases and the J gene end by 5 bases; junction bases not matched to a gene: 3. Germline V gene data show CDR1 as MNHEY and CDR2 as SVGAGI. This CDR3 comprises 15 residues. CDR3 nucleotides: TGTGCCAGCAGTTACTCAACTAGCGGGAGTGACGAGCAGTACTTC. Protein: CASSYSTSGSDEQYF.

This chain joins TRBV11-2 and TRBJ2-1; 10 bases map to TRBD2. Trimming removed 6 bases from V and 9 bases from J; junction bases left unmatched: 5. CDR3 length: 13 residues. Germline V gene sequence: CDR1 SGHAT, CDR2 FQNNGV. The CDR3 protein is CASRKAGGGEQFF. For the CDR3, the DNA is TGTGCCAGCAGGAAAGCGGGAGGGGGTGAGCAGTTCTTC.

The V and J genes are TRBV6-1 and TRBJ1-1; D is perhaps TRBD1 (5 bases). The CDR3 spans 14 residues. Trimming removed 4 bases from V and 6 bases from J, with 15 bases in between. Germline V gene data show CDR1 as MNHNS and CDR2 as SASEGT. The CDR3 protein is CASSVQGGRAEAFF. The CDR3 nucleotides read TGTGCCAGCAGTGTGCAGGGTGGGAGGGCTGAAGCTTTCTTT.

This chain uses TRBV5-6 with TRBJ1-2, with 10 positions matching TRBD1. The germline gives CDR1 SGHDT, CDR2 YYEEEE. V dropped 4 bases and J dropped 8; count of bases not matched to a gene: 11. The CDR3 runs to 15 residues. The CDR3 DNA follows: TGTGCCAGCAGCGAAAGGACAGGGGGTACGTTCGGCTACACCTTC. Its protein product is CASSERTGGTFGYTF.

The rearrangement joins TRBV5-6 to TRBJ2-7; tentative D call: TRBD2 (6 bases). Germline V gene lookup returns CDR1 SGHDT and CDR2 YYEEEE. CDR3 length: 14 amino acids. The V and J ends lost 1 base and 4 bases respectively, with 12 bases between them. Written as DNA, the CDR3 is TGTGCCAGCAGCTTGCCGGGAGAGCAATACGAGCAGTACTTC. It encodes CASSLPGEQYEQYF.